The T cell receptor (beta chain) described here comes from a study of blood T cell repertoires in COVID-19. Overall study context: The origin of the acute and convalescent COVID-19 samples was the United States, Italy and Spain. T cells, B-cell-depleted T cells, or PBMCs provided the cDNA or gDNA that served as material.

This clone appeared a few times. As originally analysed: Estimates of nucleated cell counts were drawn from the amplification of reference gene primers. Sequenced by immunoSEQ multiplex PCR; TCRdb stores in-frame clones only, minus some. V and J calls and clone size come straight from that table; D and trimming were deduced from the DNA. Here the sample spans more than 250,000 clones, roughly 88% being singletons. Patients at the Seattle site were enrolled during active infection and followed longitudinally. The material sequenced was peripheral blood. The receptor comes from a woman in her 30s with COVID-19, enrolled during active disease.

The CDR3 loop is CASSLQYSPLHF. In nucleotides, the CDR3 is TGTGCCAGCAGTTTGCAGTACTCACCCCTCCACTTT. This rearrangement joins TRBV12-3 or TRBV12-4 to TRBJ1-6, with no clear D. The V gene lost 3 bases and the J gene lost 10 bases, with 7 bases spanning the gap. The CDR3 consists of 12 residues.